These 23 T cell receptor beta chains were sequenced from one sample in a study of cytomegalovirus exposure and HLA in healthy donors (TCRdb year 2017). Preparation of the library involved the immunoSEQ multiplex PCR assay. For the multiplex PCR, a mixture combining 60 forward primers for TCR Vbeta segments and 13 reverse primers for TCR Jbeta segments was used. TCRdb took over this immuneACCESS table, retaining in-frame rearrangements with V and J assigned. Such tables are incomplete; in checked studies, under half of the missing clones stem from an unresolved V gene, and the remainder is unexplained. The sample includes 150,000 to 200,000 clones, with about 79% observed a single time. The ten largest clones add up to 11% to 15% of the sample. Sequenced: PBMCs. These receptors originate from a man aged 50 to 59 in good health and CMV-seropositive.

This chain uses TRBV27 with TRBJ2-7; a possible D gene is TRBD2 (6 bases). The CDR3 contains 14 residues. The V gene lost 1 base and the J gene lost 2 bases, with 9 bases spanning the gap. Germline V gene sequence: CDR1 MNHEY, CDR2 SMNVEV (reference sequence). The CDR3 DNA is TGTGCCAGCAGTTTATATCCGGGGGCCTACGAGCAGTACTTC. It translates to CASSLYPGAYEQYF.

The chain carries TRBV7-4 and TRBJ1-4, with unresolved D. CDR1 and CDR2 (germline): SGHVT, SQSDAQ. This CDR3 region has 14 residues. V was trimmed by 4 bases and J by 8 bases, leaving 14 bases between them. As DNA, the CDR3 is TGTGCCAGCAGCTCCCGAGAAGGGAGGGAAAAACTGTTTTTT. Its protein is CASSSREGREKLFF.

CDR3 nucleotides: TGTGCCAGCAGCCCGGGGACAGTCGCACAAGATACGCAGTATTTT. It specifies CASSPGTVAQDTQYF. The chain has TRBV5-4 and TRBJ2-3; 7 bases are shared with TRBD1. J was trimmed by 5 bases and V by 4 bases; bases with no gene match: 10. This CDR3 has 15 amino acids. Germline CDR1 reads SGHNT; CDR2 reads YYREEE (reference sequence). Based on the CDR3 plus reference TRBV5-4 and TRBJ2-3, the full variable domain is ETGVTQSPTHLIKTRGQQVTLRCSSQSGHNTVSWYQQALGQGPQFIFQYYREEENGRGNFPPRFSGLQFPNYSSELNVNALELDDSALYLCASSPGTVAQDTQYFGPGTRLTVL.

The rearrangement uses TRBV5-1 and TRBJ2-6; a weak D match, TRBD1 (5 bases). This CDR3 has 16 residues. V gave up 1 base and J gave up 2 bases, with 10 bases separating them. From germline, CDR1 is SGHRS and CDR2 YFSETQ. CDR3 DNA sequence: TGCGCCAGCAGCTTGAGGGGCAGAACTGGGGCCAACGTCCTGACTTTC. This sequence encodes CASSLRGRTGANVLTF.

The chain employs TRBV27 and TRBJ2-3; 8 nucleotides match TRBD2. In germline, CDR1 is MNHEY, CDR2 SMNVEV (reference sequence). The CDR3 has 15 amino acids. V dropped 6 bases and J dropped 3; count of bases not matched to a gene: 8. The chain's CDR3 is CASSPRGGQTDTQYF. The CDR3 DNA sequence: TGTGCCAGCAGCCCACGGGGGGGCCAGACAGATACGCAGTATTTT.

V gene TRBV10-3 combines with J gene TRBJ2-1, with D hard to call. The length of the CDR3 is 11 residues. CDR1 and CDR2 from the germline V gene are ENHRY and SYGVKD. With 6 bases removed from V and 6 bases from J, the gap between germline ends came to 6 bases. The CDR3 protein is CAISGANEQFF. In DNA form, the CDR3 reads TGTGCCATCAGCGGTGCCAATGAGCAGTTCTTC.

CDR3 in DNA: TGTGCTAGTGGTCAAGGGGGTTGGGGCTCCACAGATACGCAGTATTTT. Translated, it gives CASGQGGWGSTDTQYF. J is TRBJ2-3 and V is TRBV12-5, with D possibly being TRBD1 (6 bases). V was trimmed by 5 bases and J by 2 bases, leaving 17 bases between them. The germline V gene encodes CDR1 LGHNT and CDR2 FRNRAP. This CDR3 has 16 residues.

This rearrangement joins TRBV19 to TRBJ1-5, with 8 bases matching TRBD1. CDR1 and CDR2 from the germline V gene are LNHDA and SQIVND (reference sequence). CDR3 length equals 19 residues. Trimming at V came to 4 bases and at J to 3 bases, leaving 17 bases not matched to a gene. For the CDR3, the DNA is TGTGCCAGTAGTACCCCTCCGGGACAGGTCCGTGTCCCCAATCAGCCCCAGCATTTT. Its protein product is CASSTPPGQVRVPNQPQHF.

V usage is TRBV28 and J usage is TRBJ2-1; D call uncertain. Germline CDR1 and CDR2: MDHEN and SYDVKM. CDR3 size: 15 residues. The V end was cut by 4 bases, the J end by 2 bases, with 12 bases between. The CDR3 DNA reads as TGTGCCAGCAGTTCACCGGTGACTCCCTACAATGAGCAGTTCTTC. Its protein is CASSSPVTPYNEQFF. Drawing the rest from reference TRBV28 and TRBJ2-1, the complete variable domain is DVKVTQSSRYLVKRTGEKVFLECVQDMDHENMFWYRQDPGLGLRLIYFSYDVKMKEKGDIPEGYSVSREKKERFSLILESASTNQTSMYLCASSSPVTPYNEQFFGPGTRLTVL.

CDR3 region: CASSQGLLGQETQYF. The CDR3 DNA follows: TGCGCCAGCAGCCAAGGCCTCCTCGGCCAAGAGACCCAGTACTTC. The chain combines TRBV4-3 with TRBJ2-5; D is unresolved. V lost 1 base and J 1 base, leaving 10 bases between the germline ends. Germline V gives CDR1 LGHNA, CDR2 YSLEER. This CDR3 region has 15 residues.

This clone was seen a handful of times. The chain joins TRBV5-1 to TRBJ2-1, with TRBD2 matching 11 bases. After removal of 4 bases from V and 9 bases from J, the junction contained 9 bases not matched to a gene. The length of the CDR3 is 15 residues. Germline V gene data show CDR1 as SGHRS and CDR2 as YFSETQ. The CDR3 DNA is TGCGCCAGCAGCCGGCTAGCGGGAGGCGGGGGTGAGCAGTTCTTC. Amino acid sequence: CASSRLAGGGGEQFF.

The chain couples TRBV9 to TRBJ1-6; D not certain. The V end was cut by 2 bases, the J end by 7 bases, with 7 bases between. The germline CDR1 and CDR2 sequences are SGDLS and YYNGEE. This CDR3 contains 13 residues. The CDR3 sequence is CASSVTENSPLHF. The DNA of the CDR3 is TGTGCCAGCAGCGTTACAGAGAATTCACCCCTCCACTTT.

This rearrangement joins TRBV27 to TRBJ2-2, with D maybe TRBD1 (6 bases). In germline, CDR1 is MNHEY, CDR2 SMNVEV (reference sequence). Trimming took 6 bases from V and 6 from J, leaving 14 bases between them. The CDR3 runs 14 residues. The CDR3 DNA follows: TGTGCCAGCAGAGCAGACAGGTCGTCCGGGGAGCTGTTTTTT. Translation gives CASRADRSSGELFF.

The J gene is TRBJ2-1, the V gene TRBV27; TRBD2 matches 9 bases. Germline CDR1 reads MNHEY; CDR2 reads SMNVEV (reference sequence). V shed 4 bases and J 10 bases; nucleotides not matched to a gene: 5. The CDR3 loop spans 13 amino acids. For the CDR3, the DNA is TGTGCCAGCAGTTCCTACGGACTAGCGGAGCAGTTCTTC. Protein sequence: CASSSYGLAEQFF.

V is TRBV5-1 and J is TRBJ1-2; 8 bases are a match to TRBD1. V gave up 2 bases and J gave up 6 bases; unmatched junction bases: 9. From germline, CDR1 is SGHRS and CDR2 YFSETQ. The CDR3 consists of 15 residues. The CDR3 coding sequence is TGCGCCAGCAGCTTAGCCACCGGGACAGGAAATGGCTACACCTTC. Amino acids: CASSLATGTGNGYTF.

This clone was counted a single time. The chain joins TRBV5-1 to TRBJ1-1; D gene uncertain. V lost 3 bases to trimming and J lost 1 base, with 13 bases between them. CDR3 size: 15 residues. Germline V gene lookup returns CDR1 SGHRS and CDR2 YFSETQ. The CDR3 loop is CASSWRAGENTEAFF. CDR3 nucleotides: TGCGCCAGCAGCTGGAGGGCAGGCGAGAACACTGAAGCTTTCTTT.

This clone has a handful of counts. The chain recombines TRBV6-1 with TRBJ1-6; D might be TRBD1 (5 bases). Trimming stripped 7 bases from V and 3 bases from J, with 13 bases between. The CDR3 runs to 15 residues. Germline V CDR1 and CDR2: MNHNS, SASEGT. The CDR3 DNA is TGTGCCAGCAATATTCAGGGTGTCTATAATTCACCCCTCCACTTT. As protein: CASNIQGVYNSPLHF.

Here the CDR3 DNA reads TGTGCCAGCCGGCTGGCGGAGAACACCGGGGAGCTGTTTTTT. This codes for CASRLAENTGELFF. V is TRBV27 and J is TRBJ2-2, with no clear D. The ends were cut back, 8 bases at V and 1 base at J, with 11 bases in the middle. CDR1 MNHEY and CDR2 SMNVEV come from the germline V gene (reference sequence). The CDR3 consists of 14 residues.

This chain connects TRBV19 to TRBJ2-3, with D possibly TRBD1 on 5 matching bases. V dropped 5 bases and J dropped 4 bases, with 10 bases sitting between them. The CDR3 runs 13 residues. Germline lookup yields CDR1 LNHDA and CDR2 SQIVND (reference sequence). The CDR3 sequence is CASSGAWADTQYF. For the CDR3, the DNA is TGTGCCAGTAGTGGGGCGTGGGCAGATACGCAGTATTTT. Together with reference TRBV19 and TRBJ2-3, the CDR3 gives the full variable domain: DGGITQSPKYLFRKEGQNVTLSCEQNLNHDAMYWYRQDPGQGLRLIYYSQIVNDFQKGDIAEGYSVSREKKESFPLTVTSAQKNPTAFYLCASSGAWADTQYFGPGTRLTVL.

In DNA form, the CDR3 reads TGTGCCAGCAGTTTATCCCCCAGTTCTGGCAATCAGCCCCAGCATTTT. It specifies CASSLSPSSGNQPQHF. The genes are TRBV28 and TRBJ1-5; no clear D. The germline V gene has CDR1 MDHEN and CDR2 SYDVKM. The V end was cut by 1 base, the J end by 2 bases, with 12 bases between. CDR3 size: 16 residues. The full variable domain, with the rest looked up from reference TRBV28 and TRBJ1-5, is DVKVTQSSRYLVKRTGEKVFLECVQDMDHENMFWYRQDPGLGLRLIYFSYDVKMKEKGDIPEGYSVSREKKERFSLILESASTNQTSMYLCASSLSPSSGNQPQHFGDGTRLSIL.

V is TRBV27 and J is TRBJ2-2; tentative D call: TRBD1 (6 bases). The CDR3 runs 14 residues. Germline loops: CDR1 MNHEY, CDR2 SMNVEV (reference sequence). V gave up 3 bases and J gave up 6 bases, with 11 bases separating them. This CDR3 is CASSFLRGSGELFF. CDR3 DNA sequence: TGTGCCAGCAGTTTCCTCAGGGGATCCGGGGAGCTGTTTTTT.

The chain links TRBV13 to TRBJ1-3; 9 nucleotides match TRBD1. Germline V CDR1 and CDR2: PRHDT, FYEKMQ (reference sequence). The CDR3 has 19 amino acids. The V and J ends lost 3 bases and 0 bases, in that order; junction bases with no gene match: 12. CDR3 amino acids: CASSFHPKDRGLSGNTIYF. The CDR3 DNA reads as TGTGCCAGCAGCTTCCACCCGAAGGACAGGGGACTCTCTGGAAACACCATATATTTT.

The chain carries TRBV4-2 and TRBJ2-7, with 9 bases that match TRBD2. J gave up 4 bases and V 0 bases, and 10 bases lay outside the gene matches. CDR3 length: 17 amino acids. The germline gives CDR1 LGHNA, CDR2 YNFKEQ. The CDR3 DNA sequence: TGTGCCAGCAGCCAAGAAGAGCTAGCGGGGAGGTTATACGAGCAGTACTTC. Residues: CASSQEELAGRLYEQYF.